This TCR beta chain was documented in a study of T cell repertoires in cytomegalovirus infection. For the study at large: CMV infection together with matching HLA type was indicated by public TCR beta signatures. Study-wide results and caveats: The response measured ex vivo was dominated by TCR beta clonotypes (HLA-C-restricted and CMV-specific).

One entry per CDR3 protein results from TCRdb running MiXCR on the reads. There are some 180,000 distinct CDR3 sequences in the sample; 17% occur only once, and about 23% lies in the top ten. The table lists this clonotype with a few counts. As yet, its antigen is unknown. The CDR3 loop spans 14 amino acids. The V end was cut by 5 bases, the J end by 4 bases, with 14 bases between. Per the germline V gene, CDR1 is MNHEY and CDR2 is SVGEGT. V usage is TRBV6-2 or TRBV6-3 and J usage is TRBJ1-2; D possibly corresponds to TRBD1 (5 bases). The clonotype comes from a human donor in good health (CMV status not recorded). Some clones in this sample may be carry-over from other donors' samples. The sequenced material came from CD8+ T cells from PBMCs. The chain's CDR3 is CASSPRGRTYGYTF. DNA of the CDR3: TGTGCCAGCAGTCCTAGGGGACGGACCTATGGCTACACCTTC.